This T cell receptor beta chain was profiled in a study of radiotherapy plus CTLA-4 blockade in lung cancer. The study gave focal radiation plus ipilimumab CTLA-4 blockade to patients with chemo-refractory metastatic non-small-cell lung cancer. This CDR3 has 19 amino acids. The V segment lost 4 bases and the J segment 8 bases; nucleotides outside the gene matches: 25. Germline loops: CDR1 SGHNT, CDR2 YENEEA. The method was immunoSEQ multiplex PCR; TCRdb's version includes in-frame clones alone and lacks a portion of them. The sample includes around 78,000 clones, about four fifths of them seen just once.

The chain combines TRBV11-3 with TRBJ1-2; 7 bases align to TRBD1. The material was peripheral blood, obtained from a patient treated with radiotherapy plus ipilimumab. The receptor was derived from a human donor with non-small cell lung cancer who had a partial response to radiotherapy plus ipilimumab. Some clones in this sample may be carry-over from other donors' samples. CDR3 residues: CASSSGRGRGAEGVDGYTF. CDR3 DNA sequence: TGTGCCAGCAGCTCCGGAAGGGGGCGAGGGGCGGAGGGTGTCGACGGCTACACCTTC.